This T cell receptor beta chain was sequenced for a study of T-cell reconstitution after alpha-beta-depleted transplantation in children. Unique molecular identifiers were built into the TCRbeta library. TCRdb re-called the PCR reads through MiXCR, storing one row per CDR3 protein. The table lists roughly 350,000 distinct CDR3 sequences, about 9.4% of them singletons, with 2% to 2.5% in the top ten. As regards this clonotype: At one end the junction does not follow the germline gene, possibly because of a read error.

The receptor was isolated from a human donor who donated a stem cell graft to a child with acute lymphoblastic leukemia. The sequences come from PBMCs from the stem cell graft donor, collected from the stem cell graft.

CDR3 in DNA: TGCGCCAGCAGCCAAGAGGACACCTACGAGCACTACTTC. Translated: CASSQEDTYEHYF. The V and J genes are TRBV4-1 and TRBJ2-7, with a possible D match to TRBD1 (5 bases). CDR3 size: 13 residues. The germline V gene encodes CDR1 MGHRA and CDR2 YSYEKL.